The 4 T cell receptor beta chains below come from one sample, sequenced in a study of shared clonotypes between healthy human individuals. Using immunoSEQ multiplex PCR, the repertoire was profiled, and TCRdb retains in-frame clones only, with some absent. The table has about 180,000 clones, just under 95% seen once. Sequenced sample: naive CD4+ T cells sorted from blood. Subset of the sample: CD45RA+ positively selected. The receptors here all came from a young woman in good health.

The gene calls are TRBV7-8 and TRBJ2-7; maybe TRBD2 (5 bases). The ends were cut back, 1 base at V and 2 bases at J, with 9 bases in the middle. This CDR3 is built from 14 residues. The germline V gene encodes CDR1 SGHVS and CDR2 FQNEAQ. This CDR3 is CASSLGLGAYEQYF. Written as DNA, the CDR3 is TGTGCCAGCAGCTTAGGACTCGGGGCCTACGAGCAGTACTTC.

The V call is TRBV2, the J call TRBJ1-1; D remains ambiguous. Deletions cut 5 bases from V and 4 bases from J, with 14 bases between. The length of the CDR3 is 14 residues. Germline-derived CDR1 and CDR2 are SNHLY and FYNNEI. CDR3 in DNA: TGTGCCAGCAGTTATACTAGTAGCGGCACTGAAGCTTTCTTT. It yields the protein CASSYTSSGTEAFF. The variable domain in full, with the rest retrieved from reference TRBV2 and TRBJ1-1, is EPEVTQTPSHQVTQMGQEVILRCVPISNHLYFYWYRQILGQKVEFLVSFYNNEISEKSEIFDDQFSVERPDGSNFTLKIRSTKLEDSAMYFCASSYTSSGTEAFFGQGTRLTVV.

This chain links TRBV4-2 with TRBJ1-3; 9 bases line up with TRBD1. The CDR3 extends over 16 amino acids. Germline V gene sequence: CDR1 LGHNA, CDR2 YNFKEQ. V trimming: 3 bases; J trimming: 3 bases; junction bases outside the gene matches: 6. The CDR3 protein is CASSQWTGAVGNTIYF. The CDR3 DNA reads as TGTGCCAGCAGCCAGTGGACAGGGGCCGTTGGAAACACCATATATTTT.

V and J are TRBV30 and TRBJ2-7, with D tentatively TRBD1 or TRBD2 (5 bases each). CDR1 is GTSNPN and CDR2 is SVGIG in the germline V gene (reference sequence). The CDR3 loop spans 15 amino acids. The ends were cut back, 0 bases at V and 0 bases at J, with 12 bases in the middle. DNA for the CDR3: TGTGCCTGGAGTGTAGGTCCTGGGGGCTCCTACGAGCAGTACTTC. Translated: CAWSVGPGGSYEQYF. Full variable domain (remainder filled in from reference TRBV30 and TRBJ2-7): SQTIHQWPATLVQPVGSPLSLECTVEGTSNPNLYWYRQAAGRGLQLLFYSVGIGQISSEVPQNLSASRPQDRQFILSSKKLLLSDSGFYLCAWSVGPGGSYEQYFGPGTRLTVT.